Included here is one TCR beta chain sequence, with context. Antigen: not known. The data stem from a study of blood T cells in healthy people across ages. Overall study results and limits: Changes seen in expanded clonotypes were possibly confounded by donor CMV status left unknown.

The V and J ends lost 1 base and 1 base, in that order; junction bases with no gene match: 6. The CDR3 loop spans 17 amino acids. Germline V gene lookup returns CDR1 LGHNA and CDR2 YNFKEQ. Then a second PCR, running roughly 7 to 11 cycles, was carried out with a sample-barcoded 5' primer and a J-beta primer mix. TCRdb used MiXCR to reprocess the 5' RACE reads, holding one entry per CDR3 protein. Here the sample spans some 1.8 million distinct CDR3 sequences, around 40% being singletons. This TCR was sampled from a human donor in good health. Sequences were obtained from blood. The chain combines TRBV4-2 with TRBJ2-5, with TRBD2 matching over 10 bases. In DNA, the CDR3 is TGTGCCAGCAGCCAAGGGGTTAGCGGGGGGTCCCAAGAGACCCAGTACTTC. It codes for CASSQGVSGGSQETQYF.